Given below is one TCR beta chain in context. The germline CDR1 and CDR2 sequences are MGHRA and YSYEKL. The length of the CDR3 is 16 residues. With 0 bases clipped from V and 4 bases from J, the junction kept 2 bases outside the gene matches. This entry is derived from a study of blood T cell repertoires in COVID-19. Assay: immunoSEQ multiplex PCR; the TCRdb copy retains only in-frame clones and omits some. The table includes 100,000 to 150,000 clones, more than 65% detected once. The sequencing input was peripheral blood. This TCR derives from a woman aged 70-85 years with acute or convalescent COVID-19. The chain has TRBV4-1 and TRBJ1-6; TRBD1 aligns across 8 bases. The CDR3 reads CASSQEGQAYNSPLHF. The DNA of the CDR3 is TGCGCCAGCAGCCAAGAGGGACAGGCTTATAATTCACCCCTCCACTTT.